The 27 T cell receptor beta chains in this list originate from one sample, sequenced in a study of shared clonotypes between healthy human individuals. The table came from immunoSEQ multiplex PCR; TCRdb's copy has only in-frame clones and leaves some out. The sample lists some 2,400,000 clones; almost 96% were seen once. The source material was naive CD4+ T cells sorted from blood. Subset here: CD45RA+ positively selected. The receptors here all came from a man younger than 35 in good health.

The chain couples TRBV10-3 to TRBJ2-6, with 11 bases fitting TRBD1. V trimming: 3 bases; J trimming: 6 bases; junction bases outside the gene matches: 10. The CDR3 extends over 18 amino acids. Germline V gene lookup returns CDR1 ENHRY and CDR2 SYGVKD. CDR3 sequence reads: CAISETGQGAAAANVLTF. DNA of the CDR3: TGTGCCATCAGTGAAACAGGACAGGGGGCCGCCGCGGCCAACGTCCTGACTTTC.

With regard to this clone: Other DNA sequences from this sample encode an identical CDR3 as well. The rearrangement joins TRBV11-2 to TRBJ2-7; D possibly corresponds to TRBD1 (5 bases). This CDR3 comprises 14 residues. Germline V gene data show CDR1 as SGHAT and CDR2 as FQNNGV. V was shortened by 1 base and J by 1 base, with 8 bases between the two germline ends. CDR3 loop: CASSLGAGSYEQYF. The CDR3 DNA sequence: TGTGCCAGCAGCTTAGGGGCAGGGTCCTACGAGCAGTACTTC.

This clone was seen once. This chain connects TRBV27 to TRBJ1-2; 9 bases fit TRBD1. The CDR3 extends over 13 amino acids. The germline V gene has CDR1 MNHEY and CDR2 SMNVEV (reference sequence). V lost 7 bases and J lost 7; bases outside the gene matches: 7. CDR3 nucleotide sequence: TGTGCCAGCACCAAGGGACAGGGAGGTGGCTACACCTTC. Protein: CASTKGQGGGYTF.

The CDR3 sequence is CASSLRKGGYEQYF. CDR3 bases: TGTGCCAGCAGCTTACGTAAGGGCGGCTACGAGCAGTACTTC. The chain employs TRBV7-6 and TRBJ2-7; D uncertain. Germline CDR1 SGHVS, CDR2 FNYEAQ. The CDR3 runs 14 residues. Between the trimmed V and J ends, which lost 2 bases and 3 bases, there was a span of 11 bases.

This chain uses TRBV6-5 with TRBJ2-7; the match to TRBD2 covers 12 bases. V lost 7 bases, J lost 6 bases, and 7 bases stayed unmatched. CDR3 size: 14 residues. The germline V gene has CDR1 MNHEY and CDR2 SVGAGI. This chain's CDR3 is CASTKTSGSSEQYF. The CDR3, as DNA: TGTGCCAGCACCAAGACTAGCGGGAGCAGCGAGCAGTACTTC.

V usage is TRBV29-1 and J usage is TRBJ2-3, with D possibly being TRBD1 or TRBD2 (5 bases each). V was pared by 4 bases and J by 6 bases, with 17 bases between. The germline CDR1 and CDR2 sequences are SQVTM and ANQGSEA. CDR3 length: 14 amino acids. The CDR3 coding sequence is TGCAGCGTTGCAGGGACCCCTAGGTCGGATACGCAGTATTTT. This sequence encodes CSVAGTPRSDTQYF.

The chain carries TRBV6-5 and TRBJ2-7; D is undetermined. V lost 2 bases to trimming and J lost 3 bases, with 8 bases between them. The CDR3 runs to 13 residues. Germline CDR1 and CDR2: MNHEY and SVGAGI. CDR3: CASSYGINYEQYF. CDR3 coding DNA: TGTGCCAGCAGTTACGGGATAAACTACGAGCAGTACTTC.

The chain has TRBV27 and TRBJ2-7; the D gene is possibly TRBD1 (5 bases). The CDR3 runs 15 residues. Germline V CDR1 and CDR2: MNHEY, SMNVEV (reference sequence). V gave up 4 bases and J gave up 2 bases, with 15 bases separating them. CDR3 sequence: CASSYRSQGPYEQYF. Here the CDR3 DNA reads TGTGCCAGCAGTTACAGGTCCCAGGGCCCCTACGAGCAGTACTTC.

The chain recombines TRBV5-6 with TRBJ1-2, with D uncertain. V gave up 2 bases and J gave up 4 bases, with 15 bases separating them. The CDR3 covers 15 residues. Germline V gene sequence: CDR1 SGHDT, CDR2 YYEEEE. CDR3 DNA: TGTGCCAGCAGCTTAGACTCGAGCAGGATCTATGGCTACACCTTC. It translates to CASSLDSSRIYGYTF.

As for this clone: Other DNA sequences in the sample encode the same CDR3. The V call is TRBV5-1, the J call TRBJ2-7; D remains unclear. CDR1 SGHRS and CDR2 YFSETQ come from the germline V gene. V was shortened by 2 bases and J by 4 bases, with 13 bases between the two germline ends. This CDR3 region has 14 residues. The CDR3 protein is CASSLEQVSYEQYF. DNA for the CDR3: TGCGCCAGCAGCTTAGAGCAGGTCTCTTACGAGCAGTACTTC.

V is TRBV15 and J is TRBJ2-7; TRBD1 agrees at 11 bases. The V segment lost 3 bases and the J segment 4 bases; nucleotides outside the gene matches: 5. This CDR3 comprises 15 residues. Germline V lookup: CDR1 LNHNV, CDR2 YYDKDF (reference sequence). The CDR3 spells CATSRGTGGSYEQYF. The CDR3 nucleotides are TGTGCCACCAGCAGGGGGACAGGGGGTTCTTACGAGCAGTACTTC.

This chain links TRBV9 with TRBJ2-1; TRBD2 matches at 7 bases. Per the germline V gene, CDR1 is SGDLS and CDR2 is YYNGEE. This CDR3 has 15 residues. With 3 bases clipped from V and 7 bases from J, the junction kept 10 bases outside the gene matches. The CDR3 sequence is CASSAFTGGENEQFF. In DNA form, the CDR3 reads TGTGCCAGCAGCGCCTTCACGGGGGGAGAGAATGAGCAGTTCTTC.

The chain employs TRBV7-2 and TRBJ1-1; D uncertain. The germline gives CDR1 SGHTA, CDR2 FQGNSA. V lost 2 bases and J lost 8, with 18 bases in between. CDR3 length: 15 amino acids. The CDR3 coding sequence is TGTGCCAGCAGCTTATTTTCGATGACGTTTGCAGAAGCTTTCTTT. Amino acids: CASSLFSMTFAEAFF.

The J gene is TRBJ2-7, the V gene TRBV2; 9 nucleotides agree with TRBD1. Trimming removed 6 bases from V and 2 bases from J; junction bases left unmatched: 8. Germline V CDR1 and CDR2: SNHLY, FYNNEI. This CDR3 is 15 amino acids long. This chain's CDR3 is CASRRLGQGTYEQYF. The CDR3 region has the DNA TGTGCCAGCAGACGCTTGGGACAGGGTACCTACGAGCAGTACTTC. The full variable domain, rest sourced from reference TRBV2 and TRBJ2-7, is EPEVTQTPSHQVTQMGQEVILRCVPISNHLYFYWYRQILGQKVEFLVSFYNNEISEKSEIFDDQFSVERPDGSNFTLKIRSTKLEDSAMYFCASRRLGQGTYEQYFGPGTRLTVT.

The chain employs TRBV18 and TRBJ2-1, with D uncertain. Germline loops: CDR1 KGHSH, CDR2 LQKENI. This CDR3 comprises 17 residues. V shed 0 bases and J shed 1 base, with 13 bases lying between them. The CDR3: CASSPPGWGISYNEQFF. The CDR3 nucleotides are TGTGCCAGCTCACCACCGGGGTGGGGAATTTCCTACAATGAGCAGTTCTTC.

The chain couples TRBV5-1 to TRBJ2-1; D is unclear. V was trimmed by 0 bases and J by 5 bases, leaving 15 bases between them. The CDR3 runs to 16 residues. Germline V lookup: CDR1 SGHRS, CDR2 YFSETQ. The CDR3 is CASSLGVVSFDNEQFF. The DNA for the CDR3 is TGCGCCAGCAGCTTGGGAGTCGTTAGTTTTGACAATGAGCAGTTCTTC.

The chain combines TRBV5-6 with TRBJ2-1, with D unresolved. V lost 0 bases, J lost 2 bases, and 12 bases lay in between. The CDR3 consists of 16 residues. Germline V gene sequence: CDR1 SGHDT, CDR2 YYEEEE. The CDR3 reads CASSLDLLTAYNEQFF. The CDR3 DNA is TGTGCCAGCAGCTTGGACCTATTAACAGCCTACAATGAGCAGTTCTTC.

CDR3 in amino acids: CASTRERREGTDTQYF. The CDR3 bases are TGCGCCAGCACCCGAGAAAGGCGGGAGGGCACAGATACGCAGTATTTT. The V call is TRBV5-1, the J call TRBJ2-3; 8 nucleotides agree with TRBD2. This CDR3 region has 16 residues. Losses at the gene ends were 6 bases for V and 1 base for J; bases not matched to a gene: 10. The V gene's germline CDR1 is SGHRS and CDR2 YFSETQ. Supplemented by reference TRBV5-1 and TRBJ2-3, the full variable domain reads KAGVTQTPRYLIKTRGQQVTLSCSPISGHRSVSWYQQTPGQGLQFLFEYFSETQRNKGNFPGRFSGRQFSNSRSEMNVSTLELGDSALYLCASTRERREGTDTQYFGPGTRLTVL.

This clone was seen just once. CDR3 bases: TGTGCCAGCTCACGGAGCGGGAGTACCGATGAGCAGTTCTTC. Translation: CASSRSGSTDEQFF. V usage is TRBV18 and J usage is TRBJ2-1, with 8 bases identical to TRBD2. V lost 4 bases and J lost 8; bases outside the gene matches: 7. CDR3 length: 14 residues. Germline V gene sequence: CDR1 KGHSH, CDR2 LQKENI.

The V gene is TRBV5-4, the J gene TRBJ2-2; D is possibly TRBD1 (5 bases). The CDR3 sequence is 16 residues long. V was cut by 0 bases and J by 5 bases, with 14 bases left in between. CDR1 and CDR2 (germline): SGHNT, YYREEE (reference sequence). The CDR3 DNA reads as TGTGCCAGCAGCTTGGTTCTAGGGGCAACGACCGGGGAGCTGTTTTTT. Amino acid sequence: CASSLVLGATTGELFF.

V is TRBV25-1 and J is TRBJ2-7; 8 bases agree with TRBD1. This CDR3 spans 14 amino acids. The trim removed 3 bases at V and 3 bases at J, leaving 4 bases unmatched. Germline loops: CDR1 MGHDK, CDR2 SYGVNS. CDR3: CASSEAGGFYEQYF. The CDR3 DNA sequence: TGTGCCAGCAGTGAGGCAGGGGGCTTCTACGAGCAGTACTTC.

For the CDR3, the DNA is TGTGCCTGGACCTTCGTCCACCCCAGGGAGGCAAGCACCGGGGAGCTGTTTTTT. Translating gives CAWTFVHPREASTGELFF. V and J are TRBV30 and TRBJ2-2; maybe TRBD2 (6 bases). CDR1 and CDR2 from the germline V gene are GTSNPN and SVGIG (reference sequence). This CDR3 spans 18 amino acids. The ends were cut back, 4 bases at V and 4 bases at J, with 25 bases in the middle. Full variable domain (remainder filled in from reference TRBV30 and TRBJ2-2): SQTIHQWPATLVQPVGSPLSLECTVEGTSNPNLYWYRQAAGRGLQLLFYSVGIGQISSEVPQNLSASRPQDRQFILSSKKLLLSDSGFYLCAWTFVHPREASTGELFFGEGSRLTVL.

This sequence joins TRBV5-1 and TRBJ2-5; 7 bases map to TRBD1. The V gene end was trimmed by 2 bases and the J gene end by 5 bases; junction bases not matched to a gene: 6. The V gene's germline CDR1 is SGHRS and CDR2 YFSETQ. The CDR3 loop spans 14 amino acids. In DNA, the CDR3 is TGCGCCAGCAGCTTTTCGACAGGGACCGAGACCCAGTACTTC. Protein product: CASSFSTGTETQYF.

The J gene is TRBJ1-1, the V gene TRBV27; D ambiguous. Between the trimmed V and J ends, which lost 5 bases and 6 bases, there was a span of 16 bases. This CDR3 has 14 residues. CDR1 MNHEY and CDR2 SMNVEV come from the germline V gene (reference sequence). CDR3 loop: CASSPSGGGSEAFF. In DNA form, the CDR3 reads TGTGCCAGCAGTCCATCGGGCGGAGGATCTGAAGCTTTCTTT.

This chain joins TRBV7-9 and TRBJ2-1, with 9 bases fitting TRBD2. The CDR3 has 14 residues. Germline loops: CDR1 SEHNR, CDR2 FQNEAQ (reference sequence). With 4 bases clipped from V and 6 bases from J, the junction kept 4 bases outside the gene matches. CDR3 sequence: CASSWGAGGNEQFF. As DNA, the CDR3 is TGTGCCAGCAGCTGGGGAGCGGGAGGCAATGAGCAGTTCTTC. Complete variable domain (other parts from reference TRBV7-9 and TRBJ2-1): DTGVSQNPRHKITKRGQNVTFRCDPISEHNRLYWYRQTLGQGPEFLTYFQNEAQLEKSRLLSDRFSAERPKGSFSTLEIQRTEQGDSAMYLCASSWGAGGNEQFFGPGTRLTVL.

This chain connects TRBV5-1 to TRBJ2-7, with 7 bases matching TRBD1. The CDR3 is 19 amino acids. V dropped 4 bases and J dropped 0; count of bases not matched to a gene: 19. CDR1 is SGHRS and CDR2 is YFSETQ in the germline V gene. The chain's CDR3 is CASSPAPGQVLFNSYEQYF. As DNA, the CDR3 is TGCGCCAGCAGCCCCGCGCCCGGACAGGTCCTCTTCAACTCCTACGAGCAGTACTTC.

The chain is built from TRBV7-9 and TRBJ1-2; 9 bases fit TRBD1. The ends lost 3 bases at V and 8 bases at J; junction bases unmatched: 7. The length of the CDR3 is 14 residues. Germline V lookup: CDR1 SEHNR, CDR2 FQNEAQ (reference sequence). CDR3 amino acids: CASSLGTGTEGYTF. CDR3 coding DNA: TGTGCCAGCAGCTTGGGGACAGGGACGGAGGGCTACACCTTC. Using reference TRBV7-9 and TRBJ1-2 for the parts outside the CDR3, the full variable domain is DTGVSQNPRHKITKRGQNVTFRCDPISEHNRLYWYRQTLGQGPEFLTYFQNEAQLEKSRLLSDRFSAERPKGSFSTLEIQRTEQGDSAMYLCASSLGTGTEGYTFGSGTRLTVV.